One sample yielded the 26 T cell receptor beta chains listed below, sequenced in a study of cytomegalovirus exposure and HLA in healthy donors. PCR primers comprised 60 Vbeta and 13 Jbeta primers. The table came from immunoSEQ multiplex PCR; TCRdb's copy has only in-frame clones and leaves some out. Recorded here are about 120,000 clones; the top ten clones represent 3.7%. Sequences were obtained from PBMCs. The receptors stem from a man aged 30 to 39 in good health and CMV-seronegative.

On this clone itself: The sample contains more than one DNA sequence encoding this CDR3. The chain has TRBV20-1 and TRBJ2-3; D not resolved. The CDR3 covers 11 residues. The V gene lost 5 bases and the J gene lost 2 bases, with 5 bases spanning the gap. Germline V gene sequence: CDR1 DFQATT, CDR2 SNEGSKA (reference sequence). CDR3 nucleotides: TGCAGTGCTTCCTACACAGATACGCAGTATTTT. As protein: CSASYTDTQYF.

The chain's CDR3 is CASSLTGQGGYGYTF. The CDR3 region has the DNA TGTGCCAGCAGCCTAACCGGACAGGGAGGATATGGCTACACCTTC. The V call is TRBV7-9, the J call TRBJ1-2; 8 bases fit TRBD1. This CDR3 has 15 residues. The germline gives CDR1 SEHNR, CDR2 FQNEAQ (reference sequence). V shed 5 bases, J shed 5 bases, and the junction held 10 bases outside the gene matches.

This chain uses TRBV27 with TRBJ2-5, with 8 bases matching TRBD2. CDR3 length: 14 residues. V dropped 2 bases and J dropped 4; count of bases not matched to a gene: 3. Germline CDR1 MNHEY, CDR2 SMNVEV (reference sequence). The CDR3 DNA follows: TGTGCCAGCAGTTTAGCGGGGGGACGAGAGACCCAGTACTTC. Translated: CASSLAGGRETQYF.

The chain recombines TRBV6-4 with TRBJ2-1; D possibly corresponds to TRBD2 (7 bases). The CDR3 spans 12 residues. Germline CDR1 reads MRHNA; CDR2 reads SNTAGT. V was cut by 5 bases and J by 9 bases, with 11 bases left in between. In DNA form, the CDR3 reads TGTGCCAGCAGTCAGGGGAGGGGTGAGCAGTTCTTC. Encoded protein: CASSQGRGEQFF.

The J gene is TRBJ2-1, the V gene TRBV11-1; TRBD1 might be the D (5 bases). Trimming took off 5 bases at V and 0 bases at J, with 11 bases between the two ends. This CDR3 comprises 15 residues. CDR1 SGHAT and CDR2 FQDESV come from the germline V gene (reference sequence). DNA of the CDR3: TGTGCCAGCAGCCACAGGACCTTCTCCTACAATGAGCAGTTCTTC. Residues: CASSHRTFSYNEQFF.

About this clone: The junction shows a germline mismatch at one end, possibly a read error. The V and J genes are TRBV29-1 and TRBJ2-5, with D tentatively TRBD1 (5 bases). CDR3 length: 12 residues. The V gene's germline CDR1 is SQVTM and CDR2 ANQGSEA. The CDR3 region has the DNA TGCAGCGTCGAAGGGGCATCGGAGACCCAGTACTTC. Its protein is CSVEGASETQYF.

This chain uses TRBV20-1 with TRBJ1-6; weak D call: TRBD1 (6 bases). CDR1 DFQATT and CDR2 SNEGSKA come from the germline V gene (reference sequence). This CDR3 spans 11 amino acids. V gave up 3 bases and J gave up 14 bases, with 11 bases separating them. The CDR3 sequence: CSASGGSTLHF. The CDR3 DNA reads as TGCAGTGCTAGTGGGGGCAGCACCCTCCACTTT.

The V call is TRBV6-5, the J call TRBJ2-1, with 7 bases identical to TRBD2. Unmatched junction bases numbered 4, after V lost 0 bases and J lost 8 bases. CDR3 length: 14 amino acids. CDR1 is MNHEY, CDR2 SVGAGI, per germline. CDR3 bases: TGTGCCAGCAGTTACTCGACTAGCCTCCATGAGCAGTTCTTC. Residues: CASSYSTSLHEQFF.

The genes are TRBV5-1 and TRBJ2-5, with 7 bases identical to TRBD1. After removal of 0 bases from V and 9 bases from J, the junction contained 8 bases not matched to a gene. Germline V gene lookup returns CDR1 SGHRS and CDR2 YFSETQ. The CDR3 runs to 14 residues. The CDR3 DNA reads TGCGCCAGCAGCTTGGCCGGCAGGGGGAGTGCCCAGTACTTC. Translated, it gives CASSLAGRGSAQYF.

Here the CDR3 reads CASSPTGGKGYNSPLHF. CDR3 DNA sequence: TGTGCCAGCAGTCCAACAGGGGGTAAGGGCTATAATTCACCCCTCCACTTT. The chain is built from TRBV27 and TRBJ1-6; 8 bases are a match to TRBD1. V shed 5 bases and J 3 bases; nucleotides not matched to a gene: 9. The CDR3 is 17 residues long. Germline V lookup: CDR1 MNHEY, CDR2 SMNVEV (reference sequence).

This chain uses TRBV5-1 with TRBJ2-5; the match to TRBD2 covers 8 bases. The CDR3 is 15 residues long. The V gene end was trimmed by 2 bases and the J gene end by 2 bases; junction bases not matched to a gene: 5. CDR1 is SGHRS and CDR2 is YFSETQ in the germline V gene. CDR3 nucleotide sequence: TGCGCCAGCAGCTTAACGGGGGGGCGGCAAGAGACCCAGTACTTC. Translated: CASSLTGGRQETQYF. The full variable domain, completed using reference TRBV5-1 and TRBJ2-5, is KAGVTQTPRYLIKTRGQQVTLSCSPISGHRSVSWYQQTPGQGLQFLFEYFSETQRNKGNFPGRFSGRQFSNSRSEMNVSTLELGDSALYLCASSLTGGRQETQYFGPGTRLLVL.

The V and J genes are TRBV29-1 and TRBJ2-7; TRBD1 matches at 8 bases. Germline CDR1 reads SQVTM; CDR2 reads ANQGSEA. The V gene end was trimmed by 6 bases and the J gene end by 2 bases; junction bases not matched to a gene: 6. The CDR3 totals 13 residues. The CDR3 sequence is CSVGQEFAYEQYF. Written as DNA, the CDR3 is TGCAGCGTGGGACAGGAATTTGCCTACGAGCAGTACTTC.

This chain links TRBV28 with TRBJ1-1; 9 positions agree with TRBD1. CDR3 size: 13 residues. Germline values: CDR1 MDHEN, CDR2 SYDVKM. V shed 5 bases and J 7 bases; nucleotides not matched to a gene: 5. This CDR3 is CASSPGTGIEAFF. CDR3 nucleotide sequence: TGTGCCAGCAGTCCAGGGACAGGGATTGAAGCTTTCTTT. The full variable domain, rest sourced from reference TRBV28 and TRBJ1-1, is DVKVTQSSRYLVKRTGEKVFLECVQDMDHENMFWYRQDPGLGLRLIYFSYDVKMKEKGDIPEGYSVSREKKERFSLILESASTNQTSMYLCASSPGTGIEAFFGQGTRLTVV.

The rearrangement joins TRBV5-6 to TRBJ1-2; D perhaps matches TRBD1 (6 bases). Germline CDR1 reads SGHDT; CDR2 reads YYEEEE. This CDR3 contains 13 residues. V lost 1 base and J lost 2, with 6 bases in between. CDR3 nucleotide sequence: TGTGCCAGCAGCTTGCAGGGGAACTATGGCTACACCTTC. As protein: CASSLQGNYGYTF.

This chain uses TRBV5-1 with TRBJ2-3; D is uncertain. Trimming took 0 bases from V and 6 from J, leaving 11 bases between them. Germline V gene sequence: CDR1 SGHRS, CDR2 YFSETQ. This CDR3 is 14 amino acids long. The CDR3, as DNA: TGCGCCAGCAGCTTGGAGACTCTCTCGGATACGCAGTATTTT. Amino acid sequence: CASSLETLSDTQYF.

This rearrangement joins TRBV27 to TRBJ1-4; TRBD1 might be the D (6 bases). Germline V lookup: CDR1 MNHEY, CDR2 SMNVEV (reference sequence). Trimming pared 1 base from V and 2 bases from J, leaving 14 bases between. The CDR3 contains 17 residues. Written as DNA, the CDR3 is TGTGCCAGCAGTTTATTGCCAGGGGTGAATACTAATGAAAAACTGTTTTTT. The encoded protein is CASSLLPGVNTNEKLFF.

The V gene is TRBV5-1, the J gene TRBJ1-2; 8 nucleotides match TRBD1. Germline loops: CDR1 SGHRS, CDR2 YFSETQ. With 3 bases clipped from V and 8 bases from J, the junction kept 12 bases outside the gene matches. This CDR3 is 15 amino acids long. The CDR3 DNA sequence: TGCGCCAGCAGCTCCCTACTTCAGGGGGCGCCCGGCTACACCTTC. Its protein is CASSSLLQGAPGYTF.

The rearrangement joins TRBV6-4 to TRBJ2-3, with TRBD2 as a possible D gene (5 bases). The V and J ends lost 3 bases and 10 bases respectively, with 11 bases between them. The CDR3 extends over 12 amino acids. In germline, CDR1 is MRHNA, CDR2 SNTAGT. The CDR3 bases are TGTGCCAGCAGTGAAGGGAGCAGCGCGCAGTATTTT. Translating it yields CASSEGSSAQYF.

The gene calls are TRBV11-2 and TRBJ1-1; weak D call: TRBD1 (5 bases). V lost 3 bases to trimming and J lost 1 base, with 9 bases between them. Per the germline V gene, CDR1 is SGHAT and CDR2 is FQNNGV. CDR3 length: 14 residues. The CDR3 nucleotides read TGTGCCAGCAGCTTGGGCAGGGAGAACACTGAAGCTTTCTTT. Its translation is CASSLGRENTEAFF. The full variable domain, with the rest looked up from reference TRBV11-2 and TRBJ1-1, is EAGVAQSPRYKIIEKRQSVAFWCNPISGHATLYWYQQILGQGPKLLIQFQNNGVVDDSQLPKDRFSAERLKGVDSTLKIQPAKLEDSAVYLCASSLGRENTEAFFGQGTRLTVV.

The V and J genes are TRBV25-1 and TRBJ1-4; D perhaps matches TRBD1 (5 bases). Germline V gene data show CDR1 as MGHDK and CDR2 as SYGVNS. V was trimmed by 3 bases and J by 6 bases, leaving 17 bases between them. The CDR3 runs to 16 residues. CDR3 residues: CASSDVGGSFYEKLFF. As DNA, the CDR3 is TGTGCCAGCAGTGATGTCGGGGGTTCTTTCTATGAAAAACTGTTTTTT.

The chain couples TRBV18 to TRBJ1-3; no clear D gene. The germline V gene has CDR1 KGHSH and CDR2 LQKENI. CDR3 length: 18 residues. Between the trimmed V and J ends, which lost 3 bases and 0 bases, there was a span of 18 bases. In nucleotides, the CDR3 is TGTGCCAGCTCACCTTACTTAAATCAACGCTTCTCTGGAAACACCATATATTTT. The encoded protein is CASSPYLNQRFSGNTIYF. The whole variable domain, remainder taken from reference TRBV18 and TRBJ1-3, is NAGVMQNPRHLVRRRGQEARLRCSPMKGHSHVYWYRQLPEEGLKFMVYLQKENIIDESGMPKERFSAEFPKEGPSILRIQQVVRGDSAAYFCASSPYLNQRFSGNTIYFGEGSWLTVV.

The V and J genes are TRBV5-4 and TRBJ1-3, with unresolved D. Germline V CDR1 and CDR2: SGHNT, YYREEE (reference sequence). V shed 6 bases and J shed 2 bases, with 9 bases lying between them. The CDR3 extends over 13 amino acids. The DNA for the CDR3 is TGTGCCAGCACGGGAGTCCCTGGAAACACCATATATTTT. It yields the protein CASTGVPGNTIYF. The complete variable domain, with remaining parts taken from reference TRBV5-4 and TRBJ1-3, reads ETGVTQSPTHLIKTRGQQVTLRCSSQSGHNTVSWYQQALGQGPQFIFQYYREEENGRGNFPPRFSGLQFPNYSSELNVNALELDDSALYLCASTGVPGNTIYFGEGSWLTVV.

As for this clone: One end of the junction varies from germline; a read error may be responsible. The same CDR3 arises from other DNA sequences in this sample as well. This chain uses TRBV7-9 with TRBJ2-7; D ambiguous. This CDR3 is 12 amino acids long. CDR1 is SEHNR, CDR2 FQNEAQ, per germline (reference sequence). The CDR3 nucleotides are TGCGCCAGCAGCTCCCATGGGCACGAGCAGTACTTC. It translates to CASSSHGHEQYF.

The gene calls are TRBV7-3 and TRBJ1-1; D call uncertain. CDR3 size: 15 residues. The germline V and J ends were trimmed by 5 bases and 3 bases, with 16 bases remaining between them. The germline V gene has CDR1 SGHTA and CDR2 FQGTGA. CDR3 nucleotide sequence: TGTGCCAGCAGCCTACGGCCGGAGCGGGACACTGAAGCTTTCTTT. Its translation: CASSLRPERDTEAFF.

The CDR3 spells CASIRQGHGYTF. The CDR3 bases are TGTGCCAGCATTAGACAGGGCCATGGCTACACCTTC. The chain has TRBV28 and TRBJ1-2, with 7 positions matching TRBD1. V lost 7 bases, J lost 6 bases, and 5 bases stayed unmatched. The CDR3 totals 12 residues. Germline V gene lookup returns CDR1 MDHEN and CDR2 SYDVKM.

The gene calls are TRBV7-6 and TRBJ2-5, with D possibly matching TRBD2 (5 bases). V lost 2 bases to trimming and J lost 2 bases, with 9 bases between them. From germline, CDR1 is SGHVS and CDR2 FNYEAQ. CDR3 size: 14 residues. CDR3 loop: CASSLQVAQETQYF. For the CDR3, the DNA is TGTGCCAGCAGCTTACAGGTAGCGCAAGAGACCCAGTACTTC.